The rows below give T cell receptor beta chains drawn from one sample of a study of shared clonotypes between healthy human individuals. Measured with immunoSEQ multiplex PCR; TCRdb has only the in-frame clones, and not every one. The repertoire has about 520,000 clones, around 96% of them found once; the top ten carry about 0.068%. The sequenced sample was naive CD4+ T cells sorted from blood. These receptors came from a woman in her thirties in good health. CDR3s include the opening cysteine and the closing phenylalanine or tryptophan. Fields, in order: V gene, D gene, clone size, J gene, CDR3 DNA, CDR3 protein. D genes are given only for firm matches. The size entry is marked missing in some rows and otherwise reads once, few, many or a size class.

V gene: TRBV30; D gene: .; clone size: once; J gene: TRBJ1-2; CDR3 DNA: TGTGCCTGGGGGACTGCCCTCAGGGTCAGTGGCTACACCTTC; CDR3 protein: CAWGTALRVSGYTF
V gene: TRBV7-3; D gene: TRBD1; clone size: .; J gene: TRBJ1-1; CDR3 DNA: TGTGCCAGCAGCTCTGGACAGGGTTCTCGAGCTTTCTTT; CDR3 protein: CASSSGQGSRAFF
V gene: TRBV19; D gene: TRBD1; clone size: .; J gene: TRBJ1-4; CDR3 DNA: TGTGCCAGTAGTATTCGCGCAGGGGGAGATGAAAAACTGTTTTTT; CDR3 protein: CASSIRAGGDEKLFF
V gene: TRBV4-1; D gene: .; clone size: .; J gene: TRBJ2-3; CDR3 DNA: TGCGCCAGCAGCCAAGAGTTGACAGATACGCAGTATTTT; CDR3 protein: CASSQELTDTQYF
V gene: TRBV5-1; D gene: TRBD2; clone size: .; J gene: TRBJ2-1; CDR3 DNA: TGCGCCAGCAGCTTGTCTAGCGGATACAACAATGAGCAGTTCTTC; CDR3 protein: CASSLSSGYNNEQFF
V gene: TRBV6-4; D gene: .; clone size: .; J gene: TRBJ1-5; CDR3 DNA: TGTGCCAGCAGTGACTCAATGGACGGCTGCAATCAGCCCCAGCATTTT; CDR3 protein: CASSDSMDGCNQPQHF
V gene: TRBV5-1; D gene: .; clone size: .; J gene: TRBJ1-4; CDR3 DNA: TGCGCCAGCAGCTTCTCCGGGGGCTCGTCTGAAAAACTGTTTTTT; CDR3 protein: CASSFSGGSSEKLFF
V gene: TRBV5-1; D gene: TRBD1; clone size: .; J gene: TRBJ2-7; CDR3 DNA: TGCGCCAGCACCGAGACAGGGGCGACCCAATACGAGCAGTACTTC; CDR3 protein: CASTETGATQYEQYF
V gene: TRBV14; D gene: .; clone size: .; J gene: TRBJ1-1; CDR3 DNA: TGTGCCAGCAGCCAAGTTCGGGGATTTGCTGTTTCTGAAGCTTTCTTT; CDR3 protein: CASSQVRGFAVSEAFF
V gene: TRBV18; D gene: TRBD1; clone size: .; J gene: TRBJ1-1; CDR3 DNA: TGTGCCAGCTCACCGATCGGGACAGACGGCAGTGAAGCTTTCTTT; CDR3 protein: CASSPIGTDGSEAFF
V gene: TRBV7-5; D gene: .; clone size: .; J gene: TRBJ2-3; CDR3 DNA: TGTGTCAGAAGCCAGACTAGCGGGAGTAAGGATACGCAGTATTTT; CDR3 protein: CVRSQTSGSKDTQYF
V gene: TRBV28; D gene: .; clone size: .; J gene: TRBJ1-1; CDR3 DNA: TGTGCCAGCACCCCCCCCTGGTCCACTGAAGCTTTCTTT; CDR3 protein: CASTPPWSTEAFF
V gene: TRBV19; D gene: TRBD1; clone size: .; J gene: TRBJ2-7; CDR3 DNA: TGTGCCAGTAGAAGGGGGACAGGATCCTACGAGCAGTACTTC; CDR3 protein: CASRRGTGSYEQYF
V gene: TRBV6-1; D gene: .; clone size: .; J gene: TRBJ2-2; CDR3 DNA: TGTGCCAGCAGCGTTCTGAGGACCGGGGAGCTGTTTTTT; CDR3 protein: CASSVLRTGELFF
V gene: TRBV18; D gene: TRBD1; clone size: .; J gene: TRBJ1-2; CDR3 DNA: TGTGCCAGCTCACCTAGACAGGGGGGCGGCTACACCTTC; CDR3 protein: CASSPRQGGGYTF
V gene: TRBV2; D gene: .; clone size: .; J gene: TRBJ1-4; CDR3 DNA: TGTGCCAGCAATGACCAGGGATCGGCTAATGAAAAACTGTTTTTT; CDR3 protein: CASNDQGSANEKLFF
V gene: TRBV7-9; D gene: .; clone size: .; J gene: TRBJ2-7; CDR3 DNA: TGTGCCAGCAGCTTAGCGGGCGGGGCCCCCTACGAGCAGTACTTC; CDR3 protein: CASSLAGGAPYEQYF
V gene: TRBV19; D gene: .; clone size: .; J gene: TRBJ1-2; CDR3 DNA: TGTGCCACGGCCCTGGCCGCAGGCGGCTATGGCTACACCTTC; CDR3 protein: CATALAAGGYGYTF
V gene: TRBV7-8; D gene: .; clone size: .; J gene: TRBJ2-1; CDR3 DNA: TGTGCCAGCAGCGTCATCGGGACTTACTACAATGAGCAGTTCTTC; CDR3 protein: CASSVIGTYYNEQFF
V gene: TRBV5-1; D gene: TRBD1; clone size: .; J gene: TRBJ2-4; CDR3 DNA: TGCGCCAGCAGCTCCGGGACAGTACTAGCCAAAAACATTCAGTACTTC; CDR3 protein: CASSSGTVLAKNIQYF
V gene: TRBV28; D gene: .; clone size: once; J gene: TRBJ2-1; CDR3 DNA: TGTGCCAGCAGTTCCCCCGCCGGGAGCCACCAGTTCTTC; CDR3 protein: CASSSPAGSHQFF
V gene: TRBV28; D gene: TRBD1; clone size: .; J gene: TRBJ1-5; CDR3 DNA: TGTGCCAGCAGCTCTACGACAGGGACGTACCAGCCCCAGCATTTT; CDR3 protein: CASSSTTGTYQPQHF
V gene: TRBV7-9; D gene: TRBD1; clone size: .; J gene: TRBJ1-2; CDR3 DNA: TGTGCCAGCAGCACCTTCCAGGGGGGCTATGGCTACACCTTC; CDR3 protein: CASSTFQGGYGYTF
V gene: TRBV28; D gene: TRBD2; clone size: .; J gene: TRBJ2-5; CDR3 DNA: TGTGCCAGCAGTGGGACCGGGACTAGCCGGGTCCAGTACTTC; CDR3 protein: CASSGTGTSRVQYF
V gene: TRBV19; D gene: TRBD2; clone size: .; J gene: TRBJ2-1; CDR3 DNA: TGTGCCAGCGGACTAGCGGGATCTCTGTCCTACAATGAGCAGTTCTTC; CDR3 protein: CASGLAGSLSYNEQFF
V gene: TRBV5-1; D gene: TRBD2; clone size: .; J gene: TRBJ2-7; CDR3 DNA: TGCGCCAGCAGCTTGACTAGCGGTACCTACGAGCAGTACTTC; CDR3 protein: CASSLTSGTYEQYF
V gene: TRBV19; D gene: .; clone size: few; J gene: TRBJ1-2; CDR3 DNA: TGTGCCAGACAGGTGAATGGCTACACCTTC; CDR3 protein: CARQVNGYTF
V gene: TRBV11-2; D gene: .; clone size: .; J gene: TRBJ2-5; CDR3 DNA: TGTGCCAGCAGCCTAGCAGGAGAGACCCAGTACTTC; CDR3 protein: CASSLAGETQYF
V gene: TRBV11-3; D gene: .; clone size: .; J gene: TRBJ2-4; CDR3 DNA: TGTGCCAGCAGCTTAGCGCGTGTGGGGGCGGCCAAAAACATTCAGTACTTC; CDR3 protein: CASSLARVGAAKNIQYF